One and the same sample provided the 5 T cell receptor beta chains below, sequenced in a study of cytomegalovirus exposure and HLA in healthy donors. The assay was immunoSEQ multiplex PCR, and TCRdb's table has in-frame clones only and misses some. Of about 200,000 clones in the sample, around 84% are singletons; the top ten hold around an eighth. Sequencing was performed on PBMCs. These receptors were obtained from a woman aged 30 to 39 in good health and CMV-seropositive.

This sequence joins TRBV29-1 and TRBJ2-3; 7 nucleotides match TRBD1. This CDR3 comprises 14 residues. Unmatched junction bases numbered 9, after V lost 7 bases and J lost 2 bases. CDR1 is SQVTM and CDR2 is ANQGSEA in the germline V gene. The CDR3 sequence is CSAAPTGTTDTQYF. CDR3 bases: TGCAGCGCGGCACCGACAGGGACCACAGATACGCAGTATTTT.

The CDR3 reads CASSQDRDSVEKLFF. As DNA, the CDR3 is TGCGCCAGCAGCCAAGATAGGGACAGCGTTGAAAAACTGTTTTTT. The chain links TRBV4-1 to TRBJ1-4; 7 nucleotides align to TRBD1. Germline V gives CDR1 MGHRA, CDR2 YSYEKL. The CDR3 covers 15 residues. Trimming took 0 bases from V and 7 from J; bases not matched to a gene: 5.

This chain links TRBV11-2 with TRBJ1-2, with D hard to call. This CDR3 spans 14 amino acids. Germline V gene data show CDR1 as SGHAT and CDR2 as FQNNGV. V was shortened by 0 bases and J by 4 bases, with 9 bases between the two germline ends. The CDR3 here is CASSLDQAGYGYTF. In DNA, the CDR3 is TGTGCCAGCAGCTTAGATCAGGCCGGCTATGGCTACACCTTC.

The V gene is TRBV5-1, the J gene TRBJ2-1; 15 bases are a match to TRBD2. The CDR3 has 16 residues. Losses at the gene ends were 0 bases for V and 8 bases for J; bases not matched to a gene: 3. Looked up from germline, CDR1 is SGHRS and CDR2 is YFSETQ. The CDR3 sequence is CASSLGWTSGRDEQFF. Here the CDR3 DNA reads TGCGCCAGCAGCTTGGGATGGACTAGCGGGAGGGATGAGCAGTTCTTC. Filled out from reference TRBV5-1 and TRBJ2-1, the complete variable domain reads KAGVTQTPRYLIKTRGQQVTLSCSPISGHRSVSWYQQTPGQGLQFLFEYFSETQRNKGNFPGRFSGRQFSNSRSEMNVSTLELGDSALYLCASSLGWTSGRDEQFFGPGTRLTVL.

The chain combines TRBV5-1 with TRBJ1-5; no clear D gene. The CDR3 has 17 residues. The V gene lost 0 bases and the J gene lost 0 bases, with 13 bases spanning the gap. CDR1 and CDR2 (germline): SGHRS, YFSETQ. CDR3 in DNA: TGCGCCAGCAGCTTGGGTGTGTCGGAGACTAGCAATCAGCCCCAGCATTTT. Its translation: CASSLGVSETSNQPQHF.